The source of this T cell receptor beta chain is a study of PD-1 blockade in classical Hodgkin lymphoma. Broader study findings: A significant rise in TCR diversity by C4D1 was seen for CD4+ but not CD8+ cells. Complete responders' diversity at baseline resembled that of newly diagnosed patients.

V dropped 2 bases and J dropped 1; count of bases not matched to a gene: 2. Germline CDR1 is KGHSH and CDR2 is LQKENI. There are 15 residues in the CDR3. Time point specified: cycle 4 day 1 (C4D1), after more than five weeks of nivolumab. All trial patients relapsed after autologous stem cell transplantation. Complete response, partial response or progressive disease was each patient's best response. Sequenced by immunoSEQ multiplex PCR; TCRdb stores in-frame clones only, minus some. The sample contains tens of thousands of clones, approximately 85% of which appear only once. Concerning this clone itself: Its antigen is still unknown.

The chain links TRBV18 to TRBJ1-1; 9 bases line up with TRBD1. The sequence derives from a human donor with classical Hodgkin lymphoma. The sequences come from peripheral blood mononuclear cells (PBMCs), collected before the fourth cycle of nivolumab. The CDR3 loop is CASSPSTGGNTEAFF. CDR3 DNA sequence: TGTGCCAGCTCACCATCGACAGGGGGGAACACTGAAGCTTTCTTT.